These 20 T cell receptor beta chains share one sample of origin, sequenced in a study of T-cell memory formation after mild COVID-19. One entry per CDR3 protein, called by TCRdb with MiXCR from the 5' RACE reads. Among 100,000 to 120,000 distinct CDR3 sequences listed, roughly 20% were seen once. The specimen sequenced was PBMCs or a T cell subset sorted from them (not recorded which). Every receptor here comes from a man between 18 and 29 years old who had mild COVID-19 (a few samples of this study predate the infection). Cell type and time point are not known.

Here the CDR3 reads CASSVSVEYV. DNA of the CDR3: TGTGCCAGCAGTGTCTCTGTGGAGTACGTC. V gene TRBV6-6 combines with J gene TRBJ2-7; D call uncertain. Trimming removed 5 bases at V and 11 bases at J, with 10 bases between. CDR1 and CDR2 from the germline V gene are MNHNY and SVGAGI (reference sequence). The CDR3 has 10 residues.

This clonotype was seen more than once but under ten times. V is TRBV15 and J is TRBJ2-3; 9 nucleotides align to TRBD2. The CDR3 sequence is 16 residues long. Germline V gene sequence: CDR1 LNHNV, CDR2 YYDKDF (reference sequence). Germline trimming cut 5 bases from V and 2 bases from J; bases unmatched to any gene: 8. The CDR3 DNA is TGTGCCACCAGCGGTGAGGCGGGGGGGGTCACAGATACGCAGTATTTT. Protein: CATSGEAGGVTDTQYF.

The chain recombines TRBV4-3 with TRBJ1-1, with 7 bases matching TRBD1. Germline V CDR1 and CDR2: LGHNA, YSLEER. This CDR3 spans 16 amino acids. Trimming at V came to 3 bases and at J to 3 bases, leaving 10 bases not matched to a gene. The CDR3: CASSQDYTGTDTEAFF. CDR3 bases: TGCGCCAGCAGCCAGGATTATACCGGGACAGACACTGAAGCTTTCTTT.

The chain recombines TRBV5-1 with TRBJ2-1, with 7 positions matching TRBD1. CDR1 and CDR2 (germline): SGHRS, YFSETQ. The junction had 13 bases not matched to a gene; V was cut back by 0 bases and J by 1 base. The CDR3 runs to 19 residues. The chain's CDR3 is CASSLVLPGGLRSYNEQFF. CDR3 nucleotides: TGCGCCAGCAGCTTGGTCCTCCCAGGGGGTTTAAGGTCCTACAATGAGCAGTTCTTC.

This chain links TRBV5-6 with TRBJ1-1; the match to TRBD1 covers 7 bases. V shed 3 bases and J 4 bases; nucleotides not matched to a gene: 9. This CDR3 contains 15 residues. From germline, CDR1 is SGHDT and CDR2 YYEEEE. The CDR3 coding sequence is TGTGCCAGCAGCTGGGCGGCCAGGGGGGGCACTGAAGCTTTCTTT. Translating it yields CASSWAARGGTEAFF.

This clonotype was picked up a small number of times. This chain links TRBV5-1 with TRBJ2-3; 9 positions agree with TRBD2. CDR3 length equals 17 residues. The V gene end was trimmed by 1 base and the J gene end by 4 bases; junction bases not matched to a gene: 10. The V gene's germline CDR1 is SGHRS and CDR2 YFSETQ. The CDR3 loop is CASSLTNSGGAADTQYF. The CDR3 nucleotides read TGCGCCAGCAGCTTGACTAATAGCGGGGGCGCCGCAGATACGCAGTATTTT.

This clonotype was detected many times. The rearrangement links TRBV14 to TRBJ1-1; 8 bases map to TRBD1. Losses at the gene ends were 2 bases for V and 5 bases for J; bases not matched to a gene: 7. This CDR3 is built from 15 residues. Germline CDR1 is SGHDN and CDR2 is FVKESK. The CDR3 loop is CASSQQGALGTEAFF. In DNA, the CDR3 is TGTGCCAGCAGCCAACAGGGGGCATTGGGAACTGAAGCTTTCTTT.

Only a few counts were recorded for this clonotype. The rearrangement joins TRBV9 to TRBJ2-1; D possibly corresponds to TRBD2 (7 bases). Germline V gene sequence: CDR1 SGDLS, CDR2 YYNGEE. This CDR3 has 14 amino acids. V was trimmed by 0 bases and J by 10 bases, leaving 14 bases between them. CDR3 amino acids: CASSVEGGPGEQFF. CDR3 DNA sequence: TGTGCCAGCAGCGTAGAGGGGGGGCCGGGAGAGCAGTTCTTC.

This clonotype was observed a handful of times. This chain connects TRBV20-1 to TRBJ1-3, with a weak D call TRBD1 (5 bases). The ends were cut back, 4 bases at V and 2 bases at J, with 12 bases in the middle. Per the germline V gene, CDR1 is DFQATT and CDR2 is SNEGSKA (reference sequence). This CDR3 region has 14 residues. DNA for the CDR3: TGCAGTGCTACCACAGGAACGGCTGGAAACACCATATATTTT. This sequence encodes CSATTGTAGNTIYF.

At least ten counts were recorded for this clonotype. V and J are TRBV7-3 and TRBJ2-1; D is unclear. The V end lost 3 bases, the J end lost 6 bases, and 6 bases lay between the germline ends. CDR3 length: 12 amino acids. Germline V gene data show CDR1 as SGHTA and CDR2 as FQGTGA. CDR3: CASSFLFNEQFF. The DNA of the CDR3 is TGTGCCAGCAGCTTTCTTTTCAATGAGCAGTTCTTC.

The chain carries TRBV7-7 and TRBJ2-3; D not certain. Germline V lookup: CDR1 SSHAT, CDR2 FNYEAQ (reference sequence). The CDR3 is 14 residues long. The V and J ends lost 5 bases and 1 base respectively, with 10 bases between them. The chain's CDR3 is CASSPDAGTDTQYF. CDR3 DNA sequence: TGTGCCAGCAGCCCGGACGCTGGCACAGATACGCAGTATTTT.

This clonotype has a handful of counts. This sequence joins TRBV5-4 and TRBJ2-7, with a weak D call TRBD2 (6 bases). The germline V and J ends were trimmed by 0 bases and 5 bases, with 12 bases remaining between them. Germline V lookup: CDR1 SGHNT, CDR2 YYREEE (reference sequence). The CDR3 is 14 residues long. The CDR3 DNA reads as TGTGCCAGCAGCTTGGGTCGGGGGTCGGACGAGCAGTACTTC. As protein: CASSLGRGSDEQYF.

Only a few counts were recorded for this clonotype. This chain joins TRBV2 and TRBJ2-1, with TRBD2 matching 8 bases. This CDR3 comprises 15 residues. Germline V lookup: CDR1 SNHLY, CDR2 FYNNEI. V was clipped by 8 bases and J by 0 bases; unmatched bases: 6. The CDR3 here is CASSRGASSYNEQFF. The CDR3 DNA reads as TGTGCCAGCTCGCGGGGGGCGAGCTCCTACAATGAGCAGTTCTTC.

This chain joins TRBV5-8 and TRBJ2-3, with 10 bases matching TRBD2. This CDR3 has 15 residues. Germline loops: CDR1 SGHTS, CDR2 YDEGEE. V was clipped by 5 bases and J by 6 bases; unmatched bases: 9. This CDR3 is CASRTKRGGWDTQYF. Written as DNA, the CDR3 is TGTGCCAGCAGAACGAAGCGGGGGGGTTGGGATACGCAGTATTTT.

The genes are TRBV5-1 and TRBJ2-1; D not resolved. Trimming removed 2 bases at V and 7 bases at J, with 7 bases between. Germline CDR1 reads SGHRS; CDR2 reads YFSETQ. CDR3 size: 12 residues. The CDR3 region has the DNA TGCGCCAGCAGCTTATCCTCTAATGAGCAGTTCTTC. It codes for CASSLSSNEQFF.

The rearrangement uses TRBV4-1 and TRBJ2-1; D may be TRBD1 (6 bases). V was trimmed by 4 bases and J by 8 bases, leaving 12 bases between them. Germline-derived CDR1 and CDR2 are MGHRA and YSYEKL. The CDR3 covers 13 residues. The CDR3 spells CASSLQGGYEQFF. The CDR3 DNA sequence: TGCGCCAGCAGCCTGCAAGGGGGTTATGAGCAGTTCTTC.

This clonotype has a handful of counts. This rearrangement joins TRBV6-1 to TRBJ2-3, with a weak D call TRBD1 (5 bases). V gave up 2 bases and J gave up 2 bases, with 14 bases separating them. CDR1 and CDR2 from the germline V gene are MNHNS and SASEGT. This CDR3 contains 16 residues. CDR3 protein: CASSEIREVVTDTQYF. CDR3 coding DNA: TGTGCCAGCAGTGAAATCAGGGAAGTGGTCACAGATACGCAGTATTTT.

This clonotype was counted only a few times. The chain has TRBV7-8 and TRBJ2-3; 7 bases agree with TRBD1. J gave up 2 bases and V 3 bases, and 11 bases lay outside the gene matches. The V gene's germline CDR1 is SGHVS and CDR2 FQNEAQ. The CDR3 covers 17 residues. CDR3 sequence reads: CASSLPPFGQDTDTQYF. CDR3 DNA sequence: TGTGCCAGCAGCTTGCCGCCTTTCGGACAGGACACAGATACGCAGTATTTT.

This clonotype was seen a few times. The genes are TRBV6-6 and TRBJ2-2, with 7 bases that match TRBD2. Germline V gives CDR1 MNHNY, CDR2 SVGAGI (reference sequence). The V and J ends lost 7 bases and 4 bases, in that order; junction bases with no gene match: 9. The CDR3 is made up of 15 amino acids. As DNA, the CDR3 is TGTGCCAGCATAAACCGGGACTACATCACCGGGGAGCTGTTTTTT. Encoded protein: CASINRDYITGELFF.

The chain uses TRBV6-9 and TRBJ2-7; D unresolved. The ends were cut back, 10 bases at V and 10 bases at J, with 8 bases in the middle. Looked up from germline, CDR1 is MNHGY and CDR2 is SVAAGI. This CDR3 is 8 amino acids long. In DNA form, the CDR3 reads TGTGCCACCCGTCTTCAGTACGTC. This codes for CATRLQYV.